A selection of T cell receptor beta chains follows, all from one sample in a study of preoperative IRX-2 immunotherapy in early breast cancer. Here immunoSEQ multiplex PCR was the method, and the copy in TCRdb shows in-frame clones only, minus some. The data show around 35,000 clones, 90% to 95% seen once. The sample was taken from a patient treated with IRX-2 immunotherapy. These receptors all come from a human donor with breast cancer. The CDR3 runs from the conserved cysteine through the conserved F or W. The D gene is left open where the match is weak. Clone size appears in some rows only: once, few, many, or a class for an expanded clone.

13,TRBV5-1,TRBD2,NA,TRBJ2-5,CASSIGEGQTQYF,TGCGCCAGCAGCATAGGGGAGGGTCAGACCCAGTACTTC
16,TRBV5-1,NA,NA,TRBJ1-2,CASSPGTAGTNYGYTF,TGCGCCAGCAGCCCGGGGACGGCGGGGACTAACTATGGCTACACCTTC
12,TRBV29-1,TRBD1,NA,TRBJ2-1,CSVEEQGEEQFF,TGCAGCGTTGAAGAACAGGGGGAAGAGCAGTTCTTC
16,TRBV10-3,TRBD1,NA,TRBJ2-2,CAISERTGENTGELFF,TGTGCCATCAGTGAGCGGACAGGGGAAAACACCGGGGAGCTGTTTTTT
13,TRBV7-7,NA,NA,TRBJ2-2,CASSQLNTGELFF,TGTGCTAGCAGCCAACTCAACACCGGGGAGCTGTTTTTT
15,TRBV29-1,TRBD1,NA,TRBJ1-1,CSVYTGTGLYTEAFF,TGCAGCGTTTATACCGGGACAGGGCTGTACACTGAAGCTTTCTTT
10,TRBV10-3,NA,NA,TRBJ1-1,CAIGLGGAFF,TGTGCCATCGGCCTGGGAGGAGCTTTCTTT
16,TRBV23-1,NA,NA,TRBJ1-5,CASSLMRTAMDQPQHF,TGCGCCAGCAGCCTAATGCGGACAGCCATGGATCAGCCCCAGCATTTT
13,TRBV5-1,TRBD1,once,TRBJ2-7,CASSDQGAREQYF,TGCGCCAGCAGCGACCAGGGGGCGCGGGAGCAGTACTTC
13,TRBV2,NA,few,TRBJ1-3,CASRRGSGNTIYF,TGTGCCAGCAGACGGGGGAGTGGAAACACCATATATTTT
14,TRBV10-2,TRBD1,NA,TRBJ2-1,CASGGTGKYDEQFF,TGCGCCAGTGGTGGGACAGGGAAATACGATGAGCAGTTCTTC
15,TRBV6-5,NA,NA,TRBJ2-3,CASSYEGGSTDTQYF,TGTGCCAGCAGTTACGAAGGCGGGAGCACAGATACGCAGTATTTT
15,TRBV2,TRBD1,NA,TRBJ2-2,CASRAQGANTGELFF,TGTGCCAGCAGGGCACAGGGGGCCAACACCGGGGAGCTGTTTTTT
15,TRBV19,NA,NA,TRBJ2-4,CASSIVLAAKNIQYF,TGTGCCAGTAGTATCGTCCTAGCTGCCAAAAACATTCAGTACTTC
15,TRBV18,TRBD2,NA,TRBJ2-7,CASSLLAGTSYEQYF,TGTGCCAGCTCCCTTTTAGCGGGTACCTCCTACGAGCAGTACTTC
16,TRBV19,NA,NA,TRBJ1-5,CASHLQGRGGNQPQHF,TGTGCCAGTCATTTGCAGGGCCGGGGAGGCAATCAGCCCCAGCATTTT
15,TRBV9,NA,NA,TRBJ1-3,CASSTTDGWGNTIYF,TGTGCCAGCAGCACTACGGACGGATGGGGAAACACCATATATTTT
13,TRBV15,NA,NA,TRBJ2-2,CATSRDLGGELFF,TGTGCCACCAGCAGAGATTTGGGCGGGGAGCTGTTTTTT
15,TRBV9,TRBD2,NA,TRBJ2-3,CASSPPGTIRDTQYF,TGTGCCAGCAGCCCTCCCGGGACTATAAGAGATACGCAGTATTTT